The rows below give T cell receptor beta chains drawn from one sample of a study of metastatic and nonmetastatic thyroid tumors. Via MiXCR, TCRdb re-called the PCR reads. Among 15,000 or so clones listed, 15% to 18% were seen once. Input material: blood. Receptor source: a female donor with papillary thyroid cancer or a benign thyroid nodule (not recorded which). Some clones in this sample may be carry-over from other donors' samples. Each CDR3 is given with its conserved first and last residue. The order of the fields is CDR3 length, J gene, V gene, CDR3 protein.

length: 14; J: TRBJ2-3; V: TRBV12-3/TRBV12-4; CDR3: CASRTSQAGDTQYF
length: 15; J: TRBJ2-1; V: TRBV6-1; CDR3: CASSSDGSRYNEQFF
length: 14; J: TRBJ1-3; V: TRBV2; CDR3: CASSESRGGNTIYF
length: 13; J: TRBJ2-1; V: TRBV28; CDR3: CASRGPSGKSKFF
length: 15; J: TRBJ2-3; V: TRBV20-1; CDR3: CSAPTRDSGTDTQYF
length: 15; J: TRBJ2-3; V: TRBV10-1; CDR3: CASSGLADRTDTQYF
length: 14; J: TRBJ1-2; V: TRBV7-2; CDR3: CASSFDGLSDGYTF
length: 15; J: TRBJ2-7; V: TRBV19; CDR3: CASSIKDPPSGEQYF
length: 13; J: TRBJ1-3; V: TRBV20-1; CDR3: CSAREGFGNTIYF
length: 14; J: TRBJ2-7; V: TRBV20-1; CDR3: CSASRGGNSYEQYF
length: 15; J: TRBJ1-5; V: TRBV5-6; CDR3: CASSPGTGGNQPQHF
length: 14; J: TRBJ2-5; V: TRBV12-3/TRBV12-4; CDR3: CASREGTSQETQYF
length: 14; J: TRBJ1-2; V: TRBV20-1; CDR3: CSARAWTGDYGYTF
length: 14; J: TRBJ2-1; V: TRBV20-1; CDR3: CSARVRGGFNEQFF
length: 11; J: TRBJ2-3; V: TRBV20-1; CDR3: CSARTGDTQYF
length: 17; J: TRBJ1-3; V: TRBV13; CDR3: CASSLGPQGSSGNTIYF
length: 15; J: TRBJ2-7; V: TRBV9; CDR3: CASSGDSAFSYEQYF
length: 14; J: TRBJ2-5; V: TRBV7-9; CDR3: CASSLILARETQYF
length: 14; J: TRBJ1-5; V: TRBV19; CDR3: CASSMWGELGPQHF
length: 15; J: TRBJ2-2; V: TRBV12-3/TRBV12-4; CDR3: CASSSTRGGTGELFF
length: 12; J: TRBJ2-7; V: TRBV12-3/TRBV12-4; CDR3: CASGGMAYEQYF
length: 15; J: TRBJ1-5; V: TRBV18; CDR3: CASSPVPLDSQPQHF
length: 16; J: TRBJ2-2; V: TRBV11-2; CDR3: CASSAGTFINTGELFF
length: 12; J: TRBJ1-5; V: TRBV30; CDR3: CAWQRGNQPQHF
length: 13; J: TRBJ1-4; V: TRBV6-1; CDR3: CASSGQGEGKLFF
length: 15; J: TRBJ2-2; V: TRBV10-3; CDR3: CAISGGGGNTGELFF